The 15 T cell receptor beta chains below all came from one sample that was sequenced in a study of beta chain features in type 1 diabetes. The sequenced template was cDNA made from the entire isolated RNA. Measured with immunoSEQ multiplex PCR; TCRdb has only the in-frame clones, and not every one. The table shows about 5,700 clones, with roughly three quarters occurring only once. The sample taken for sequencing was Tregs from blood. The receptors come from a man younger than 35 in good health.

In this sample, this clone turned up a few times. The rearrangement joins TRBV7-2 to TRBJ2-3; 10 bases agree with TRBD2. The V and J ends lost 3 bases and 0 bases, in that order; junction bases with no gene match: 3. Germline-derived CDR1 and CDR2 are SGHTA and FQGNSA. The CDR3 extends over 16 amino acids. This chain's CDR3 is CASSLGLATSTDTQYF. In DNA form, the CDR3 reads TGTGCCAGCAGCTTGGGACTAGCGACTAGCACAGATACGCAGTATTTT.

The gene calls are TRBV4-1 and TRBJ1-2, with D possibly matching TRBD1 (5 bases). Per the germline V gene, CDR1 is MGHRA and CDR2 is YSYEKL. The germline V and J ends were trimmed by 4 bases and 4 bases, with 19 bases remaining between them. The CDR3 has 16 amino acids. The CDR3 nucleotides read TGCGCCAGCAGCCTGGGGGAGGTACCCATTACCTATGGCTACACCTTC. Translated, it gives CASSLGEVPITYGYTF.

The chain employs TRBV30 and TRBJ2-1, with 9 nucleotides matching TRBD2. The ends lost 3 bases at V and 6 bases at J; junction bases unmatched: 0. Germline V gives CDR1 GTSNPN, CDR2 SVGIG (reference sequence). The CDR3 covers 12 residues. The CDR3: CAWRRGGNEQFF. The CDR3, as DNA: TGTGCCTGGAGGCGGGGGGGCAATGAGCAGTTCTTC.

The genes are TRBV2 and TRBJ1-5; D not resolved. The CDR3 has 14 amino acids. V was trimmed by 3 bases and J by 2 bases, leaving 8 bases between them. Germline V lookup: CDR1 SNHLY, CDR2 FYNNEI. The CDR3 loop reads CASSEISGNQPQHF. The CDR3 DNA sequence: TGTGCCAGCAGTGAGATCTCGGGCAATCAGCCCCAGCATTTT.

The V gene is TRBV30, the J gene TRBJ2-5; D is undetermined. Germline assignment: CDR1 GTSNPN and CDR2 SVGIG (reference sequence). Trimming left V 2 bases short and J 1 base short, with 8 bases between. The CDR3 is 13 amino acids. CDR3 protein: CAWSSRLQETQYF. As DNA, the CDR3 is TGTGCCTGGAGTAGCCGCCTCCAAGAGACCCAGTACTTC.

In DNA form, the CDR3 reads TGTGCCAGCAGCCCTAGGCCCGTAGCGGTCTCCTACGAGCAGTACTTC. Protein sequence: CASSPRPVAVSYEQYF. The gene calls are TRBV7-2 and TRBJ2-7, with D perhaps TRBD2 (6 bases). Between the trimmed V and J ends, which lost 5 bases and 0 bases, there was a span of 17 bases. Germline loops: CDR1 SGHTA, CDR2 FQGNSA. The CDR3 loop spans 16 amino acids.

The rearrangement joins TRBV30 to TRBJ1-2, with a possible D match to TRBD1 (5 bases). The germline CDR1 and CDR2 sequences are GTSNPN and SVGIG (reference sequence). The CDR3 runs 13 residues. Trimming took off 3 bases at V and 5 bases at J, with 13 bases between the two ends. The CDR3 bases are TGTGCCTGGAGCTCGGGGGGGGGATATGGCTACACCTTC. Amino acids: CAWSSGGGYGYTF.

The chain joins TRBV18 to TRBJ2-7; 11 positions match TRBD1. J was trimmed by 7 bases and V by 6 bases; bases with no gene match: 11. The germline CDR1 and CDR2 sequences are KGHSH and LQKENI. This CDR3 region has 15 residues. The CDR3 DNA sequence: TGTGCCAGCTCCAGTAGTGGACAGGGGGCTTGGGAGCAGTACTTC. This gives the protein CASSSSGQGAWEQYF.

The chain combines TRBV28 with TRBJ2-5, with a tentative D call TRBD1 (5 bases). Trimming removed 2 bases from V and 5 bases from J, with 9 bases in between. The V gene's germline CDR1 is MDHEN and CDR2 SYDVKM. The CDR3 consists of 13 residues. For the CDR3, the DNA is TGTGCCAGCAGTTTAGGGGCCCGGGAGACCCAGTACTTC. The encoded protein is CASSLGARETQYF.

The V and J genes are TRBV7-2 and TRBJ1-2; 7 bases are a match to TRBD1. The length of the CDR3 is 14 residues. V shed 5 bases, J shed 7 bases, and the junction held 10 bases outside the gene matches. The germline V gene encodes CDR1 SGHTA and CDR2 FQGNSA. This CDR3 reads CASSRPDRLGGYTF. The CDR3 region has the DNA TGTGCCAGCAGCCGCCCGGACAGGCTAGGTGGCTACACCTTC.

The rearrangement links TRBV11-1 to TRBJ2-2; 12 bases are a match to TRBD2. The CDR3 has 17 residues. Per germline, CDR1 SGHAT and CDR2 FQDESV (reference sequence). Trimming took 5 bases from V and 7 from J; bases not matched to a gene: 11. CDR3 nucleotides: TGTGCCAGCAGCCCCCGCGCTAGCGGGGGGGCCAACGGGGAGCTGTTTTTT. Translating gives CASSPRASGGANGELFF.

This clone has only one observation. The chain employs TRBV4-3 and TRBJ1-4; D not resolved. Trimming removed 1 base at V and 7 bases at J, with 13 bases between. This CDR3 is 15 amino acids long. Per the germline V gene, CDR1 is LGHNA and CDR2 is YSLEER. The CDR3 loop is CASSQGGSPFEKLFF. The CDR3 nucleotides read TGCGCCAGCAGCCAAGGCGGAAGCCCATTTGAAAAACTGTTTTTT.

The chain carries TRBV4-3 and TRBJ2-3; possible D gene TRBD2, 5 bases. CDR1 LGHNA and CDR2 YSLEER come from the germline V gene. CDR3 length equals 16 residues. V shed 4 bases and J shed 1 base, with 15 bases lying between them. The CDR3 protein is CASSPRRARGTDTQYF. The CDR3 DNA reads TGCGCCAGCAGCCCACGGCGGGCAAGGGGCACAGATACGCAGTATTTT.

The CDR3 is CASSQQGAYYGYTF. CDR3 sequence (DNA): TGTGCCAGCAGTCAACAGGGGGCCTACTATGGCTACACCTTC. The chain employs TRBV28 and TRBJ1-2; 9 bases match TRBD1. J gave up 3 bases and V 5 bases, and 4 bases lay outside the gene matches. The CDR3 has 14 amino acids. The germline gives CDR1 MDHEN, CDR2 SYDVKM.

This clone was seen once. The genes are TRBV13 and TRBJ2-2; D remains unclear. Trimming cost V 1 base and J 2 bases, with 5 bases left between them. Germline V gene data show CDR1 as PRHDT and CDR2 as FYEKMQ (reference sequence). The CDR3 contains 14 residues. CDR3 region: CASSLVTNTGELFF. CDR3 nucleotide sequence: TGTGCCAGCAGCTTAGTGACAAACACCGGGGAGCTGTTTTTT.